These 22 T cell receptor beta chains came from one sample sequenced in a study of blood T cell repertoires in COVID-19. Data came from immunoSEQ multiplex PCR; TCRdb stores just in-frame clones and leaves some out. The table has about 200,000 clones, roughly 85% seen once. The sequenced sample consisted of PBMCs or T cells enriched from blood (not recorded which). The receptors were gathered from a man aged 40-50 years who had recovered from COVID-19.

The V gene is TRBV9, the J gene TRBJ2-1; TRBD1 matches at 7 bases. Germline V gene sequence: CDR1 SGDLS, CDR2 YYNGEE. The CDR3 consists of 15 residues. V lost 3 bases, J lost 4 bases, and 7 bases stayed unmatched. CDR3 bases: TGTGCCAGCAGCGCCCCAGGGGACAGATACAATGAGCAGTTCTTC. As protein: CASSAPGDRYNEQFF.

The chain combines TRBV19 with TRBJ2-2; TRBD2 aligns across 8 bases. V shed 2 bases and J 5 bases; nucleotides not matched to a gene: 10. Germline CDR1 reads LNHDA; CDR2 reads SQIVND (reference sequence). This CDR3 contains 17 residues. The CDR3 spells CASSIPSGSVRTGELFF. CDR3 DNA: TGTGCCAGTAGTATACCCAGCGGGAGTGTTCGGACCGGGGAGCTGTTTTTT.

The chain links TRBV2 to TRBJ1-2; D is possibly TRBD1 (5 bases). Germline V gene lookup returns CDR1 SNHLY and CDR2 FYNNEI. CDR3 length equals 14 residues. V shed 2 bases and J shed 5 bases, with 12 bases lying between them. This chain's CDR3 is CASSERRGYYGYTF. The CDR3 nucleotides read TGTGCCAGCAGTGAACGAAGGGGCTATTATGGCTACACCTTC.

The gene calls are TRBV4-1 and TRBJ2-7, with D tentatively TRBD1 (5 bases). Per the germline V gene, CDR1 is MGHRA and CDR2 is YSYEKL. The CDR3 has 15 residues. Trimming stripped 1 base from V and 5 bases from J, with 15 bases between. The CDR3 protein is CASSQVFQGQDEQYF. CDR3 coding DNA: TGCGCCAGCAGCCAAGTTTTCCAGGGTCAGGACGAGCAGTACTTC.

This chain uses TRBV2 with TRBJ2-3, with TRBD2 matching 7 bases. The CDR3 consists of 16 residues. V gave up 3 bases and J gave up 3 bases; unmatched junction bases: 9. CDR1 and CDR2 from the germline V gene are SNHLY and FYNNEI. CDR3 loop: CASSEGGGVGTDTQYF. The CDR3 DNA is TGTGCCAGCAGTGAGGGGGGAGGGGTAGGGACAGATACGCAGTATTTT.

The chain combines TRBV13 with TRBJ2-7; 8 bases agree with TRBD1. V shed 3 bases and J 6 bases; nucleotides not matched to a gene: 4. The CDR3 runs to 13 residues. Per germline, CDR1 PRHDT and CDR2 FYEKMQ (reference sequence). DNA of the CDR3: TGTGCCAGCAGCTTGGGACAGGCGGTCGAGCAGTACTTC. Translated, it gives CASSLGQAVEQYF.

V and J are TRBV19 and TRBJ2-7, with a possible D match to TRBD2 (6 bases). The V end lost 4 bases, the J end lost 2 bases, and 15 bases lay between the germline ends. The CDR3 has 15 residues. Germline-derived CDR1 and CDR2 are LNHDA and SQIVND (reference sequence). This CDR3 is CASSNGLSPTYEQYF. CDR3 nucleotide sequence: TGTGCCAGTAGTAATGGACTAAGCCCTACCTACGAGCAGTACTTC.

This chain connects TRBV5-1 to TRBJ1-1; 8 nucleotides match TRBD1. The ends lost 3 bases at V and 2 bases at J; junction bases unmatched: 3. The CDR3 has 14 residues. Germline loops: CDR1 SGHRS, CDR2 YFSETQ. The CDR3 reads CASSWGQANTEAFF. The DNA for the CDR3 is TGCGCCAGCAGCTGGGGACAGGCTAACACTGAAGCTTTCTTT.

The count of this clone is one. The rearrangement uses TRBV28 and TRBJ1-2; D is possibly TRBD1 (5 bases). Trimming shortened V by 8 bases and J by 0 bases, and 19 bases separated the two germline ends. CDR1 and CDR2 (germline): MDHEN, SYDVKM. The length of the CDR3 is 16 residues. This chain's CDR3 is CASFPGGGSANYGYTF. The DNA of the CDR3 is TGTGCCAGCTTCCCCGGGGGGGGATCGGCTAACTATGGCTACACCTTC.

CDR3 sequence (DNA): TGTGCCAGCAGACCTTCCGGACAACACACTGAAGCTTTCTTT. This translates into CASRPSGQHTEAFF. V usage is TRBV6-5 and J usage is TRBJ1-1, with D possibly being TRBD1 (5 bases). The V end was cut by 6 bases, the J end by 3 bases, with 14 bases between. The germline V gene has CDR1 MNHEY and CDR2 SVGAGI. The CDR3 consists of 14 residues.

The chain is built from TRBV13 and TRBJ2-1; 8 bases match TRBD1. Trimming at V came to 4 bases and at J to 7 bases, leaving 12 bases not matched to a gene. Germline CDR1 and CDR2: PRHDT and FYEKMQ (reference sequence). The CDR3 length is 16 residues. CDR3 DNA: TGTGCCAGCAGCTCCCACAGGGGGTATAGCGCAAATGAGCAGTTCTTC. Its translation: CASSSHRGYSANEQFF.

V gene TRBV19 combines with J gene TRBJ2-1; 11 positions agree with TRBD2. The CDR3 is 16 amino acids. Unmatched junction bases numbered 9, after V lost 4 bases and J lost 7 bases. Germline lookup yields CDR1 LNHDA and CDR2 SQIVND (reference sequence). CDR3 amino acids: CASSTTLAGVWNEQFF. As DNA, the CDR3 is TGTGCCAGTAGTACCACACTAGCGGGAGTCTGGAATGAGCAGTTCTTC.

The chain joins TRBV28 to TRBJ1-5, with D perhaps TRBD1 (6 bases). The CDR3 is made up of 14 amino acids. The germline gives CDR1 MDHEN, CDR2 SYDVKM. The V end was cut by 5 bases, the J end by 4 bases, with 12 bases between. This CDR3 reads CASSTDRRNQPQHF. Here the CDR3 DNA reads TGTGCCAGCAGTACTGACAGGCGAAATCAGCCCCAGCATTTT.

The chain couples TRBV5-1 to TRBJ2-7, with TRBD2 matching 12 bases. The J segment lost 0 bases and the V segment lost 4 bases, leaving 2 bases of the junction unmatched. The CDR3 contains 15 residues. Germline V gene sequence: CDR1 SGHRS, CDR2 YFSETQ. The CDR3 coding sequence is TGCGCCAGCAGCAGGGGACTAGCGGGCTCCTACGAGCAGTACTTC. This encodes CASSRGLAGSYEQYF.

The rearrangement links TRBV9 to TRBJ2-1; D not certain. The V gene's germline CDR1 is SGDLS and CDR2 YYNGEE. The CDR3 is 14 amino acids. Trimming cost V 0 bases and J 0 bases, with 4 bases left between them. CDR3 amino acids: CASSVGGSYNEQFF. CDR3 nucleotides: TGTGCCAGCAGCGTAGGAGGCTCCTACAATGAGCAGTTCTTC.

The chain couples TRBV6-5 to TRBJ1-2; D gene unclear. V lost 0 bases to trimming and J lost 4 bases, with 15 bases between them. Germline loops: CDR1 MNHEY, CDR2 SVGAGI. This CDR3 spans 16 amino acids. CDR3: CASSYSAAAYLYGYTF. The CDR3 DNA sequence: TGTGCCAGCAGTTACTCGGCGGCCGCCTACCTCTATGGCTACACCTTC.

Here the CDR3 reads CASSPDRAGNTIYF. In DNA form, the CDR3 reads TGTGCCAGCAGCCCCGACAGGGCTGGAAACACCATATATTTT. The J gene is TRBJ1-3, the V gene TRBV13; 7 nucleotides line up with TRBD1. The CDR3 length is 14 residues. V lost 5 bases, J lost 2 bases, and 3 bases stayed unmatched. Germline CDR1 PRHDT, CDR2 FYEKMQ (reference sequence).

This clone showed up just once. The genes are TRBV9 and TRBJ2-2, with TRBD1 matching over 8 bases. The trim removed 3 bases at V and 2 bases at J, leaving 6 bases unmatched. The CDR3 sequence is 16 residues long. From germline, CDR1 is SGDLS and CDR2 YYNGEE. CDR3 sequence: CASSGQGSLNTGELFF. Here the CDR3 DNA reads TGTGCCAGCAGCGGACAGGGGTCCCTTAACACCGGGGAGCTGTTTTTT.

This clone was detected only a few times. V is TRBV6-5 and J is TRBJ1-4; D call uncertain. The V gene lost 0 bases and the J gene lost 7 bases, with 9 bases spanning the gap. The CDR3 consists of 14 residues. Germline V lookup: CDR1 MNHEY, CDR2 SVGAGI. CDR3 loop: CASSYSLAGEKLFF. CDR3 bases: TGTGCCAGCAGTTACTCGCTAGCAGGTGAAAAACTGTTTTTT.

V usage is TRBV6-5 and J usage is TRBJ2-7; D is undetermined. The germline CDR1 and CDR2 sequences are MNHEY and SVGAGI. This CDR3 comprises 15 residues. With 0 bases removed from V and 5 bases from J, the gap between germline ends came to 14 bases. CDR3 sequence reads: CASSYSSHGRNEQYF. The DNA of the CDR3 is TGTGCCAGCAGTTACTCGTCTCATGGCCGCAACGAGCAGTACTTC.

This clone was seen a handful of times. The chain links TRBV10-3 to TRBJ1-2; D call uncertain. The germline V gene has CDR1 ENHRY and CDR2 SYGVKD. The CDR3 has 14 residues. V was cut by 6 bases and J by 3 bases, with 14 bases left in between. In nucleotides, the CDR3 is TGTGCCATCAGCTTGGGCCTGGGTGACTATGGCTACACCTTC. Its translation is CAISLGLGDYGYTF.

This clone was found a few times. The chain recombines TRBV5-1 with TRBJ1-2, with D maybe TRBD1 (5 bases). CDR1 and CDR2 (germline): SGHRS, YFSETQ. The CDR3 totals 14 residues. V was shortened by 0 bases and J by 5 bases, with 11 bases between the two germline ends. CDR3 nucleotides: TGCGCCAGCAGCTTGGATCAGGGCCAGTATGGCTACACCTTC. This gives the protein CASSLDQGQYGYTF.